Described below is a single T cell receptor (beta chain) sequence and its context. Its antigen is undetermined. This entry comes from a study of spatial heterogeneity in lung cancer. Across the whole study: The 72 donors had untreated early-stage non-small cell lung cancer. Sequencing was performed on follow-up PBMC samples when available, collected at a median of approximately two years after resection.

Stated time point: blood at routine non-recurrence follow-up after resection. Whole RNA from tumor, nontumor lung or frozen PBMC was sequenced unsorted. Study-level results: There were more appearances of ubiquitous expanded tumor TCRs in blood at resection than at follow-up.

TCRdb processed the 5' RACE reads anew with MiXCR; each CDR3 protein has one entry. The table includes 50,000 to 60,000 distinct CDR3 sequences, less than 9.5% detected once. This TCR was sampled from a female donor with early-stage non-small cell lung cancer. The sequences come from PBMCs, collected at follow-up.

CDR3 sequence reads: CASSLTGGGPPTFYEQYF. Written as DNA, the CDR3 is TGTGCCAGCAGTCTGACAGGGGGCGGACCCCCAACATTCTACGAGCAGTACTTC. This chain joins TRBV12-3 or TRBV12-4 and TRBJ2-7; 10 nucleotides match TRBD1. The CDR3 contains 18 residues. V gave up 5 bases and J gave up 3 bases; unmatched junction bases: 16.